This entry is about one T cell receptor beta chain. Its antigen is unidentified. Only in-frame clones appear in the TCRdb table, and some are missing; sequencing was by immunoSEQ multiplex PCR. The data hold 2 million to 2.5 million clones, with 85% to 95% observed a single time. These data are taken from a study of shared clonotypes between healthy human individuals. Points from the study as a whole: Compared with clonotypes that all four donors shared, non-shared clonotypes had lower generation probabilities. Shared clonotypes: roughly 4.7% naive CD4, around 3.5% naive CD8, around 2.2% memory CD4, 0.4% to 0.5% memory CD8. Donor scarcity curtailed the genetic and exposure-history diversity represented herein.

Germline lookup yields CDR1 SGHTS and CDR2 YDEGEE. The ends were cut back, 2 bases at V and 5 bases at J, with 17 bases in the middle. The CDR3 is 15 amino acids. The genes are TRBV5-8 and TRBJ2-7; D gene ambiguous. This TCR was sampled from a man aged 18 to 30 in good health. Some clones in this sample may be carry-over from other donors' samples. Material: naive CD4+ T cells from PBMCs. The subset is: CD45RA+ positively selected. DNA for the CDR3: TGTGCCAGCAGCTTTTCAGGCGGCGCGTCCCACGAGCAGTACTTC. As protein: CASSFSGGASHEQYF.